The 3 T cell receptor beta chains below were found in one sample sequenced in a study of patients and donors after allogeneic stem cell transplantation. Each CDR3 protein gets one entry after TCRdb re-called the RT-PCR reads with MiXCR. Seen here are over 150,000 distinct CDR3 sequences, roughly 31% observed once, and the top ten hold roughly 3%. Sequenced sample: blood, either unsorted or a sorted T cell fraction (not recorded which). The origin of the receptors is a human donor who was either an allogeneic HSCT recipient or a stem cell or donor lymphocyte infusion donor (not recorded which). It is not recorded whose cells these are; they may come from a transplant donor.

This clonotype has only a few counts. This sequence joins TRBV5-1 and TRBJ2-7; 9 bases align to TRBD2. V lost 5 bases, J lost 1 base, and 4 bases stayed unmatched. The CDR3 has 14 amino acids. Germline values: CDR1 SGHRS, CDR2 YFSETQ. The CDR3 nucleotides are TGCGCCAGCAGGCAGACTAGCGGATCCTACGAGCAGTACTTC. This codes for CASRQTSGSYEQYF.

The V and J genes are TRBV7-6 and TRBJ2-7; tentative D call: TRBD1 (7 bases). The germline V gene has CDR1 SGHVS and CDR2 FNYEAQ. Trimming took 5 bases from V and 4 from J, leaving 12 bases between them. This CDR3 has 13 amino acids. In DNA form, the CDR3 reads TGTGCCAGCAGCCTACAGGGGAGGTACGAGCAGTACTTC. Its translation is CASSLQGRYEQYF.

This clonotype occurred a few times. V gene TRBV10-3 combines with J gene TRBJ1-5, with D tentatively TRBD1 (5 bases). Trimming pared 5 bases from V and 3 bases from J, leaving 8 bases between. This CDR3 has 13 residues. Germline V gene data show CDR1 as ENHRY and CDR2 as SYGVKD. This chain's CDR3 is CAISRQINQPQHF. For the CDR3, the DNA is TGTGCCATCAGTCGACAGATCAATCAGCCCCAGCATTTT.